The 12 T cell receptor beta chains listed next were all sequenced from one sample in a study of esophageal squamous cell carcinoma under preoperative chemotherapy. Time point noted: after preoperative PTX-NDP chemotherapy. From the PCR reads, TCRdb called clonotypes with MiXCR, one entry per CDR3 protein. The data contain about 11,000 distinct CDR3 sequences, almost 65% of them singletons. Sample collection was performed from a patient given preoperative chemotherapy. Every receptor here comes from a human donor with esophageal squamous cell carcinoma. The donor label of this sample is uncertain.

The chain carries TRBV6-5 and TRBJ2-3, with 10 bases lining up with TRBD2. The germline gives CDR1 MNHEY, CDR2 SVGAGI. Unmatched junction bases numbered 15, after V lost 2 bases and J lost 1 base. This CDR3 region has 20 residues. CDR3 in amino acids: CASSYRVSEGLAGGTDTQYF. CDR3 coding DNA: TGTGCCAGCAGTTACAGAGTTTCGGAGGGGCTAGCGGGAGGCACAGATACGCAGTATTTT.

This clonotype was recorded once. Its ends do not fully match the called genes, so a read error is possible. The chain uses TRBV6-1 and TRBJ2-3; D may be TRBD2 (7 bases). This CDR3 is built from 17 residues. Germline lookup yields CDR1 MNHNS and CDR2 SASEGT. CDR3 region: CASSAGRGGRGQDTQYF. The DNA for the CDR3 is TGTGCCAGCAGTGCGGGGAGGGGGGGGCGTGGCCAAGATACGCAGTATTTC.

This clonotype showed up just a few times. The chain has TRBV20-1 and TRBJ2-1; D not resolved. The germline CDR1 and CDR2 sequences are DFQATT and SNEGSKA (reference sequence). This CDR3 region has 15 residues. V was shortened by 6 bases and J by 4 bases, with 19 bases between the two germline ends. The CDR3 loop reads CSAPPFSVGYNEQFF. The CDR3 bases are TGCAGTGCCCCACCCTTCTCAGTAGGATACAATGAGCAGTTCTTC.

V gene TRBV7-6 combines with J gene TRBJ2-5, with TRBD2 matching over 8 bases. Germline V gene sequence: CDR1 SGHVS, CDR2 FNYEAQ. The CDR3 length is 14 residues. The CDR3 nucleotides read TGTGCGGGGAGCGGGGGCGGGGACCAAGTGACGCAGTACTTC. This codes for CAGSGGGDQVTQYF. The full variable domain, completed using reference TRBV7-6 and TRBJ2-5, is GAGVSQSPRYKVTKRGQDVALRCDPISGHVSLYWYRQALGQGPEFLTYFNYEAQQDKSGLPNDRFSAERPEGSISTLTIQRTEQRDSAMYRCAGSGGGDQVTQYFGPGTRLLVL.

For this clonotype: Mismatch with germline at one junction end may stem from a read error. The V call is TRBV6-1, the J call TRBJ2-4; TRBD2 aligns across 8 bases. Germline V lookup: CDR1 MNHNS, CDR2 SASEGT. The CDR3 runs 16 residues. CDR3 region: CASSVSGGRAKDIQYF. The CDR3 bases are TGTGCGAGCAGCGTATCGGGGGGGAGAGCCAAAGACATTCAGTACTTC.

This clonotype was counted at least ten times. The chain combines TRBV27 with TRBJ2-1; 13 bases are a match to TRBD2. The J call is uncertain, as TRBJ2-5 better fits the DNA end. This CDR3 has 16 residues. Germline CDR1 and CDR2: MNHEY and SMNVEV (reference sequence). The CDR3 region is CASSIRTSGSTETQYF. The CDR3, as DNA: TGTGCCAGCAGTATCAGGACTAGCGGGAGCACTGAGACCCAGTACTTC.

This clonotype was seen repeatedly, ten times or more. The chain joins TRBV6-5 to TRBJ1-1; perhaps TRBD1 as D (6 bases). Germline lookup yields CDR1 MNHEY and CDR2 SVGAGI. The ends were cut back, 2 bases at V and 6 bases at J, with 16 bases in the middle. This CDR3 contains 15 residues. As DNA, the CDR3 is TGTGCCAGCAGTTACCTCGGGGCCAAGGGGGCTGAAGCTTTCTTT. Translated: CASSYLGAKGAEAFF.

This chain connects TRBV6-1 to TRBJ2-4; no definite D call. The J call is in doubt because the DNA end fits TRBJ2-3 better. The CDR3 consists of 16 residues. Germline lookup yields CDR1 MNHNS and CDR2 SASEGT. The CDR3 sequence is CASSEFWGRDTNTQYF. The DNA for the CDR3 is TGTGCCAGCAGTGAATTTTGGGGAAGAGACACAAACACTCAGTATTTT.

This clonotype turned up a few times. This chain uses TRBV12-3 or TRBV12-4 with TRBJ2-2; no clear D gene. This CDR3 is built from 11 residues. Trimming pared 4 bases from V and 6 bases from J, leaving 3 bases between. CDR3 region: CASSYAGELFF. The DNA of the CDR3 is TGTGCCAGCAGTTATGCCGGGGAGCTGTTTTTT.

In its sample, this clonotype was seen a few times. The chain has TRBV6-1 and TRBJ2-3; no clear D gene. Germline CDR1 MNHNS, CDR2 SASEGT. V lost 3 bases, J lost 0 bases, and 13 bases lay in between. CDR3 length: 16 residues. In nucleotides, the CDR3 is TGTGCCAGCAGTGACCTCCTGGGATCTAGCACAGATACGCAGTATTTT. This translates into CASSDLLGSSTDTQYF.

The rearrangement uses TRBV6-5 and TRBJ2-2; 7 bases are shared with TRBD1. The CDR3 covers 15 residues. Germline CDR1 and CDR2: MNHEY and SVGAGI. V lost 0 bases and J lost 16; bases outside the gene matches: 14. The CDR3 DNA sequence: TGTGCCAGCAGTTACTCGGGTGTGAGCACAGGGGCGCAGTTTTTT. It specifies CASSYSGVSTGAQFF.

The chain carries TRBV6-1 and TRBJ2-1, with a tentative D call TRBD1 (6 bases). The J call could be wrong; TRBJ2-5 is a better fit for the DNA end. This CDR3 region has 13 residues. Per germline, CDR1 MNHNS and CDR2 SASEGT. CDR3 residues: CASSPDSQETQYF. The CDR3 nucleotides are TGTGCCAGCAGTCCGGACAGCCAAGAGACCCAGTACTTC.